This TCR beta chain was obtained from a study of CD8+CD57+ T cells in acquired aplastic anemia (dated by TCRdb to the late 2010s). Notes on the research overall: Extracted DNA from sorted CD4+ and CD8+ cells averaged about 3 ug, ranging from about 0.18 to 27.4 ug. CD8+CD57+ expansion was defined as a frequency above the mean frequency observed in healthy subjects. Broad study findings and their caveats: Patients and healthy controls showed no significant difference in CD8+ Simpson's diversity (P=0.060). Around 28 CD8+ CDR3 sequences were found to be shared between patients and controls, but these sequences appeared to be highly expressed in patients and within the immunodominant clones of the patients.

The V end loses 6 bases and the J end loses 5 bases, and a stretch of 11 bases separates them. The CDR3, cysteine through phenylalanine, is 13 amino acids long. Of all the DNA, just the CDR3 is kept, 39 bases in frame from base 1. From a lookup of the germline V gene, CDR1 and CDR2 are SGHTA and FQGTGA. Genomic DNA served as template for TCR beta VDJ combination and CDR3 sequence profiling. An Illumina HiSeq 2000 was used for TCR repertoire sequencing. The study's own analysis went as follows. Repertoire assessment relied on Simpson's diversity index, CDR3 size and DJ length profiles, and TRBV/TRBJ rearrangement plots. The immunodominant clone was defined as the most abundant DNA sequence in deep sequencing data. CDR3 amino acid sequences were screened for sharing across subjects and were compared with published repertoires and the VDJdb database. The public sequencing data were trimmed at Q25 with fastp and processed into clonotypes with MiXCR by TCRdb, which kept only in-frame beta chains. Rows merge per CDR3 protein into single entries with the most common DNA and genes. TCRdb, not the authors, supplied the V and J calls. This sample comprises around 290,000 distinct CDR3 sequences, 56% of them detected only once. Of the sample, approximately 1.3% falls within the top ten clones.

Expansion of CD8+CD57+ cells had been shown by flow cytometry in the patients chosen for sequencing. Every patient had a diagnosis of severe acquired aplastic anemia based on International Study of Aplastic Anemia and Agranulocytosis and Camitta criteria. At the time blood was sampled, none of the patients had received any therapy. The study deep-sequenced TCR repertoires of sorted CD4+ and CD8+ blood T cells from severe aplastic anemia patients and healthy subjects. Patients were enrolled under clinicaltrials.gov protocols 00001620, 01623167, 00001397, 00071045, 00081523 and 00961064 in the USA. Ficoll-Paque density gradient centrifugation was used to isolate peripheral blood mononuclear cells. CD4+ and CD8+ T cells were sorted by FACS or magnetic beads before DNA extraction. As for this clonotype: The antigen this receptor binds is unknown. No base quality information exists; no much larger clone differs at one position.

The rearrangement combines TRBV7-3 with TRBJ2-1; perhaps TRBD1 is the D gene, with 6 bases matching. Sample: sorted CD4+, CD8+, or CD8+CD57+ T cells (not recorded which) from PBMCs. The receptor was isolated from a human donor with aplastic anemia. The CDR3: CASSHNRDNEQFF. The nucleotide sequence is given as TGTGCCAGCAGTCACAACAGGGACAATGAGCAGTTCTTC.